A single sample is the source of the 29 T cell receptor beta chains below, sequenced in a study of naive and memory T cell subsets. Whole-study results and caveats: Possibly reflecting memory cells re-expressing CD45RA, a few larger clonotypes occurred in naive repertoires, especially CD8.

Both TRBC1 and TRBC2 were covered by a beta constant-region primer of two equimolar oligonucleotides. Ligated cDNA was amplified by four rounds of PCR with nested alpha and beta constant-region primers and SP2. TCRdb recomputed calls from the UMI-ligation and nested PCR reads with MiXCR, one row per CDR3 protein. The sample lists 130,000 to 150,000 distinct CDR3 sequences, 22% occurring once. No antigen is known for these receptors. Sequencing input: naive CD4+ T cells from blood. All receptors derive from a human donor in good health.

This rearrangement joins TRBV7-2 to TRBJ2-7, with 8 nucleotides matching TRBD2. J gave up 2 bases and V 0 bases, and 6 bases lay outside the gene matches. The CDR3 runs 16 residues. The germline V gene has CDR1 SGHTA and CDR2 FQGNSA. This chain's CDR3 is CASSLASGRATYEQYF. The DNA of the CDR3 is TGTGCCAGCAGCTTAGCGAGCGGGAGAGCTACCTACGAGCAGTACTTC.

This clonotype has more than one count but fewer than ten. The chain recombines TRBV12-3 or TRBV12-4 with TRBJ1-1; D ambiguous. V was cut by 6 bases and J by 1 base, with 12 bases left in between. This CDR3 region has 14 residues. The CDR3 DNA reads TGTGCCAGCAGCCTCCTTGGGCAGAACACTGAAGCTTTCTTT. Translating gives CASSLLGQNTEAFF.

The V gene is TRBV28, the J gene TRBJ2-3; no clear D gene. Germline CDR1 and CDR2: MDHEN and SYDVKM. Deletions cut 3 bases from V and 2 bases from J, with 9 bases between. The CDR3 sequence is 14 residues long. Here the CDR3 reads CASSLGIPTDTQYF. CDR3 nucleotides: TGTGCCAGCAGTTTGGGTATCCCCACAGATACGCAGTATTTT.

This chain connects TRBV20-1 to TRBJ2-1; 7 positions match TRBD2. V lost 1 base and J lost 2; bases outside the gene matches: 5. Germline V gives CDR1 DFQATT, CDR2 SNEGSKA (reference sequence). The CDR3 runs 15 residues. Written as DNA, the CDR3 is TGCAGTGCTAGAGGCGGGAGTCAAGCCTACAATGAGCAGTTCTTC. Residues: CSARGGSQAYNEQFF.

The rearrangement joins TRBV29-1 to TRBJ2-1; 10 nucleotides match TRBD2. Germline-derived CDR1 and CDR2 are SQVTM and ANQGSEA. V lost 4 bases to trimming and J lost 4 bases; unmatched junction nucleotides: 7. This CDR3 is built from 15 residues. The CDR3 spells CSVGPLLAGYNEQFF. The CDR3 bases are TGCAGCGTTGGCCCCTTACTAGCGGGGTACAATGAGCAGTTCTTC.

V usage is TRBV20-1 and J usage is TRBJ1-5; tentative D call: TRBD1 (6 bases). The CDR3 totals 13 residues. The V end was cut by 5 bases, the J end by 3 bases, with 11 bases between. Germline loops: CDR1 DFQATT, CDR2 SNEGSKA (reference sequence). CDR3 DNA sequence: TGCAGTGCTGGGGGGGGGCACAATCAGCCCCAGCATTTT. Translated, it gives CSAGGGHNQPQHF.

The rearrangement joins TRBV7-9 to TRBJ2-5; D remains unclear. The CDR3 is 14 residues long. The V gene lost 5 bases and the J gene lost 4 bases, with 14 bases spanning the gap. The germline V gene encodes CDR1 SEHNR and CDR2 FQNEAQ (reference sequence). The CDR3 DNA follows: TGTGCCAGCAGCAACCGGGCCGGCGGAGAGACCCAGTACTTC. Translating gives CASSNRAGGETQYF.

This clonotype showed up just a few times. In nucleotides, the CDR3 is TGTGCCAGCAGCCGCCAATCCGCAGGGTCCGCTGAAGCTTTCTTT. Protein product: CASSRQSAGSAEAFF. The V gene is TRBV28, the J gene TRBJ1-1; D is perhaps TRBD1 (5 bases). V lost 6 bases and J lost 6, with 20 bases in between. The CDR3 is 15 amino acids. Germline loops: CDR1 MDHEN, CDR2 SYDVKM.

The rearrangement uses TRBV29-1 and TRBJ2-1, with TRBD2 matching 13 bases. The CDR3 length is 15 residues. Trimming removed 4 bases from V and 9 bases from J; junction bases left unmatched: 9. Germline lookup yields CDR1 SQVTM and CDR2 ANQGSEA. The CDR3 DNA sequence: TGCAGCGTTGGCCCGGGACTAGCGGGACTTGTTGAGCAGTTCTTC. Encoded protein: CSVGPGLAGLVEQFF.

The gene calls are TRBV7-9 and TRBJ1-5; D is undetermined. This CDR3 is built from 14 residues. Germline CDR1 reads SEHNR; CDR2 reads FQNEAQ (reference sequence). V gave up 1 base and J gave up 0 bases, with 4 bases separating them. The CDR3 DNA is TGTGCCAGCAGCTTAGGAAATAGCAATCAGCCCCAGCATTTT. It specifies CASSLGNSNQPQHF.

The chain carries TRBV27 and TRBJ2-1, with D possibly called TRBD1 or TRBD2 (5 bases each). The germline V gene has CDR1 MNHEY and CDR2 SMNVEV (reference sequence). The ends were cut back, 5 bases at V and 12 bases at J, with 23 bases in the middle. The CDR3 covers 15 residues. CDR3 bases: TGTGCCAGCAGTCAAACCCGGGACCCCACAAGTGGGCAGTTCTTC. Translating it yields CASSQTRDPTSGQFF.

This clonotype was observed a few times. This chain joins TRBV29-1 and TRBJ1-5; D possibly corresponds to TRBD1 (5 bases). The germline V gene has CDR1 SQVTM and CDR2 ANQGSEA. The V and J ends lost 4 bases and 4 bases respectively, with 8 bases between them. This CDR3 region has 12 residues. The CDR3 nucleotides are TGCAGCGTTGTAGGGGAGAATCAGCCCCAGCATTTT. Its protein is CSVVGENQPQHF.

The J gene is TRBJ2-1, the V gene TRBV5-1; 14 bases line up with TRBD2. Germline CDR1 and CDR2: SGHRS and YFSETQ. The junction had 4 bases not matched to a gene; V was cut back by 4 bases and J by 7 bases. The CDR3 consists of 15 residues. The CDR3 nucleotides are TGCGCCAGCAGCGGGACTAGCGGGAGTATGAATGAGCAGTTCTTC. Translating gives CASSGTSGSMNEQFF.

This clonotype was observed a handful of times. J is TRBJ1-1 and V is TRBV19; unclear D gene. This CDR3 is built from 14 residues. V shed 3 bases and J shed 8 bases, with 16 bases lying between them. CDR1 LNHDA and CDR2 SQIVND come from the germline V gene (reference sequence). The CDR3 sequence: CASSIRDTDGEAFF. CDR3 in DNA: TGTGCCAGTAGTATCCGAGACACGGACGGCGAAGCTTTCTTT.

This clonotype occurred many times. V and J are TRBV29-1 and TRBJ2-7; D tentatively reads TRBD1 or TRBD2 (5 bases each). CDR3 length: 14 amino acids. Germline V gene sequence: CDR1 SQVTM, CDR2 ANQGSEA. V lost 4 bases, J lost 2 bases, and 15 bases lay in between. The CDR3 reads CSVGGVLGAYEQYF. CDR3 nucleotide sequence: TGCAGCGTTGGAGGGGTATTAGGCGCCTACGAGCAGTACTTC.

The V and J genes are TRBV29-1 and TRBJ2-1, with 9 nucleotides matching TRBD2. The CDR3 totals 13 residues. Germline V gene data show CDR1 as SQVTM and CDR2 as ANQGSEA. Unmatched junction bases numbered 8, after V lost 5 bases and J lost 9 bases. As DNA, the CDR3 is TGCAGCGTTAACCAGCGGGAGGTTGCTGAGCAGTTCTTC. Translated: CSVNQREVAEQFF.

This clonotype has a handful of counts. The chain is built from TRBV4-3 and TRBJ1-2; TRBD1 is a possible D gene (5 bases). This CDR3 contains 16 residues. Germline V lookup: CDR1 LGHNA, CDR2 YSLEER. V lost 2 bases to trimming and J lost 7 bases, with 20 bases between them. The CDR3 reads CASSQRGGREFGGYTF. CDR3 sequence (DNA): TGCGCCAGCAGCCAAAGAGGTGGCAGGGAGTTCGGTGGCTACACCTTC.

This chain links TRBV20-1 with TRBJ1-2; D is perhaps TRBD1 (5 bases). Germline CDR1 reads DFQATT; CDR2 reads SNEGSKA (reference sequence). This CDR3 has 14 residues. CDR3 nucleotides: TGCAGGACGGCAGGGCGGAAAGCTAACTATGGCTACACCTTC. Residues: CRTAGRKANYGYTF.

This chain joins TRBV20-1 and TRBJ2-7, with 7 bases matching TRBD2. J lost 0 bases, V lost 2 bases, and 4 bases had no gene match. The germline gives CDR1 DFQATT, CDR2 SNEGSKA (reference sequence). The CDR3 totals 14 residues. The CDR3 nucleotides read TGCAGTGCTAGAAATCGGGACTACTCCTACGAGCAGTACTTC. Amino acid sequence: CSARNRDYSYEQYF.

The V gene is TRBV5-6, the J gene TRBJ2-3; D uncertain. With 4 bases removed from V and 2 bases from J, the gap between germline ends came to 8 bases. The CDR3 loop spans 13 amino acids. Germline V gives CDR1 SGHDT, CDR2 YYEEEE. CDR3 sequence reads: CASSPAATDTQYF. CDR3 nucleotides: TGTGCCAGCAGCCCCGCCGCCACAGATACGCAGTATTTT.

A few counts support this clonotype. The chain employs TRBV28 and TRBJ2-1, with no clear D. Germline V gene sequence: CDR1 MDHEN, CDR2 SYDVKM. Trimming pared 5 bases from V and 7 bases from J, leaving 15 bases between. This CDR3 region has 14 residues. CDR3 sequence: CASSDYPDGNEQFF. The CDR3 coding sequence is TGTGCCAGCAGTGATTATCCCGACGGGAATGAGCAGTTCTTC.

This clonotype was counted only a few times. The V and J genes are TRBV12-3 or TRBV12-4 and TRBJ1-2; TRBD1 matches 7 bases. V was clipped by 6 bases and J by 4 bases; unmatched bases: 11. This CDR3 spans 15 amino acids. Here the CDR3 DNA reads TGTGCCAGCAGCAGGGGGGACAGCGGCCGCTATGGCTACACCTTC. Amino acid sequence: CASSRGDSGRYGYTF.

The table lists this clonotype with a count of one. The chain couples TRBV11-2 to TRBJ1-2, with 7 bases matching TRBD1. The CDR3 totals 18 residues. Germline V lookup: CDR1 SGHAT, CDR2 FQNNGV. V lost 2 bases to trimming and J lost 4 bases; unmatched junction nucleotides: 16. The CDR3 region is CASSLKSYPGQPTYGYTF. The CDR3 DNA sequence: TGTGCCAGCAGCTTAAAATCTTATCCGGGACAGCCAACCTATGGCTACACCTTC.

The chain employs TRBV6-1 and TRBJ1-2; 8 bases agree with TRBD1. V was pared by 2 bases and J by 5 bases, with 4 bases of the junction left unmatched. This CDR3 is built from 14 residues. Germline V gives CDR1 MNHNS, CDR2 SASEGT. CDR3 coding DNA: TGTGCCAGCAGTGAAAGACAGGGGAGTTATGGCTACACCTTC. Protein: CASSERQGSYGYTF.

A few counts support this clonotype. Relative to the germline gene, one junction end is altered; a read error may explain this. The chain combines TRBV30 with TRBJ2-1; 10 bases agree with TRBD2. CDR3 size: 12 residues. Germline V gene data show CDR1 as GTSNPN and CDR2 as SVGIG (reference sequence). CDR3 DNA: TGTGCCTGGACACATACTAGCGGGGCGAGGCGCTTC. Residues: CAWTHTSGARRF. The full variable domain, completed using reference TRBV30 and TRBJ2-1, is SQTIHQWPATLVQPVGSPLSLECTVEGTSNPNLYWYRQAAGRGLQLLFYSVGIGQISSEVPQNLSASRPQDRQFILSSKKLLLSDSGFYLCAWTHTSGARRFGPGTRLTVL.

This clonotype was seen many times. This chain joins TRBV11-2 and TRBJ2-2; 9 bases map to TRBD1. Germline CDR1 and CDR2: SGHAT and FQNNGV. The CDR3 length is 16 residues. Germline trimming cut 5 bases from V and 1 base from J; bases unmatched to any gene: 5. The CDR3 loop reads CASSGRTGENTGELFF. In DNA, the CDR3 is TGTGCCAGCAGCGGCCGGACAGGGGAGAACACCGGGGAGCTGTTTTTT.

This clonotype has a handful of counts. The chain uses TRBV6-1 and TRBJ2-7; D is perhaps TRBD1 or TRBD2 (5 bases each). Per germline, CDR1 MNHNS and CDR2 SASEGT. The length of the CDR3 is 13 residues. Trimming shortened V by 4 bases and J by 4 bases, and 11 bases separated the two germline ends. Here the CDR3 reads CASSGDRAYEQYF. The DNA of the CDR3 is TGTGCCAGCAGTGGGGACCGAGCGTACGAGCAGTACTTC.

This clonotype was seen a few times. The CDR3 DNA is TGTGCCACCAGCAGAGAACGAGTCAGGGATAATGAAAAACTGTTTTTT. Translating gives CATSRERVRDNEKLFF. This sequence joins TRBV15 and TRBJ1-4; D possibly corresponds to TRBD1 (5 bases). The CDR3 has 16 amino acids. Trimming took off 0 bases at V and 4 bases at J, with 12 bases between the two ends. Germline loops: CDR1 LNHNV, CDR2 YYDKDF (reference sequence).

The rearrangement joins TRBV7-9 to TRBJ2-1, with a tentative D call TRBD1 (6 bases). CDR1 is SEHNR and CDR2 is FQNEAQ in the germline V gene (reference sequence). The CDR3 runs to 14 residues. Trimming pared 3 bases from V and 3 bases from J, leaving 9 bases between. CDR3 residues: CASSFGTYYNEQFF. The CDR3 DNA is TGTGCCAGCAGCTTTGGGACATACTACAATGAGCAGTTCTTC.